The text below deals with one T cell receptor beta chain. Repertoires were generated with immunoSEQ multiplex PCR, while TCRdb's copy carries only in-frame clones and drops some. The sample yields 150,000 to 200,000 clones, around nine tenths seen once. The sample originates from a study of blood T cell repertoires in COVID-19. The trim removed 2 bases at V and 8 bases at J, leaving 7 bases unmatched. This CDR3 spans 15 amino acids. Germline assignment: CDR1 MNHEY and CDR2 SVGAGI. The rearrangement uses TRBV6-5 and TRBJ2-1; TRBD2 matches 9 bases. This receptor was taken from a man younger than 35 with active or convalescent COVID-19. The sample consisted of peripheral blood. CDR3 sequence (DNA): TGTGCCAGCAGTTACAACCCGGGACTAGCTGATGAGCAGTTCTTC. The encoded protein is CASSYNPGLADEQFF.